This TCR beta chain was identified in a study of blood T cell repertoires in COVID-19. On the study more broadly: COVID-19 samples collected from the United States, Italy and Spain covered acute and convalescent phases.

Clones were sequenced by immunoSEQ multiplex PCR, and TCRdb holds only the in-frame ones, with some missing. The data contain about 200,000 clones, 94% of them singletons. Trimming took off 3 bases at V and 6 bases at J, with 18 bases between the two ends. Looked up from germline, CDR1 is MGHRA and CDR2 is YSYEKL. This CDR3 is 16 amino acids long. Enrolled during active infection, Seattle patients were then followed longitudinally. Sequenced material: peripheral blood. The chain links TRBV4-1 to TRBJ1-3; D not resolved. This receptor was identified in a man aged 25 to 40 with COVID-19, enrolled during active disease. CDR3 loop: CASSQTPYEAQNTIYF. The CDR3 coding sequence is TGCGCCAGCAGCCAGACCCCCTACGAGGCGCAAAACACCATATATTTT.